The rows below give T cell receptor beta chains drawn from one sample of a study of graft-versus-host responses after intestinal transplantation. Method: immunoSEQ multiplex PCR; TCRdb's copy keeps in-frame clones and lacks some. In the table there are tens of thousands of clones, around 94% of which are singletons. Sequencing was performed on PBMCs, taken 16 days after intestinal transplant. The receptors stem from a human patient who received an intestinal transplant, so some T cells may come from the graft donor. Each CDR3 is given with its conserved first and last residue. A D gene is named only where the DNA matches it firmly. Expanded clones get a size class; other rows say once, few or many, or leave the size out.

D gene: TRBD2; J gene: TRBJ2-3; clone size: NA; V gene: TRBV6-1; CDR3 protein: CASSEGQGGGADTQYF; CDR3 DNA: TGTGCCAGCAGTGAAGGCCAGGGTGGGGGGGCAGATACGCAGTATTTT
D gene: NA; J gene: TRBJ2-7; clone size: NA; V gene: TRBV7-3; CDR3 protein: CASSLVRAEYVHEQYF; CDR3 DNA: TGTGCCAGCAGCTTGGTACGGGCGGAATACGTCCACGAGCAGTACTTC
D gene: NA; J gene: TRBJ1-1; clone size: NA; V gene: TRBV7-9; CDR3 protein: CASSLGGPEAFF; CDR3 DNA: TGTGCCAGCAGCTTAGGAGGTCCTGAAGCTTTCTTT
D gene: NA; J gene: TRBJ2-7; clone size: NA; V gene: TRBV4-1; CDR3 protein: CASSQTDSSSYEQYF; CDR3 DNA: TGCGCCAGCAGCCAAACGGACTCGAGCTCCTACGAGCAGTACTTC
D gene: NA; J gene: TRBJ1-5; clone size: NA; V gene: TRBV21-1; CDR3 protein: CASSKETLMWGGNQPQHF; CDR3 DNA: TGTGCCAGCAGCAAAGAAACCCTCATGTGGGGCGGCAATCAGCCCCAGCATTTT
D gene: NA; J gene: TRBJ1-2; clone size: NA; V gene: TRBV25-1; CDR3 protein: CASDIHGYGYTF; CDR3 DNA: TGTGCCAGCGATATCCACGGCTATGGCTACACCTTC
D gene: NA; J gene: TRBJ1-2; clone size: NA; V gene: TRBV27; CDR3 protein: CASSSQTGSNYGYTF; CDR3 DNA: TGTGCCAGCAGTTCCCAGACAGGTTCTAACTATGGCTACACCTTC
D gene: NA; J gene: TRBJ2-7; clone size: NA; V gene: TRBV5-1; CDR3 protein: CASSLGSQGWNDYEQYF; CDR3 DNA: TGCGCCAGCAGCTTGGGGTCCCAGGGATGGAATGACTACGAGCAGTACTTC
D gene: NA; J gene: TRBJ2-1; clone size: NA; V gene: TRBV12-5; CDR3 protein: CASAVGSSYNEQFF; CDR3 DNA: TGTGCTAGTGCCGTCGGGAGCTCCTACAATGAGCAGTTCTTC
D gene: NA; J gene: TRBJ2-7; clone size: NA; V gene: TRBV11-3; CDR3 protein: CASSPRSGEQYF; CDR3 DNA: TGTGCCAGCAGCCCTCGCTCGGGGGAGCAGTACTTC
D gene: NA; J gene: TRBJ1-2; clone size: NA; V gene: TRBV30; CDR3 protein: CAWSAYYGYTF; CDR3 DNA: TGTGCCTGGAGTGCTTATTATGGCTACACCTTC
D gene: NA; J gene: TRBJ1-1; clone size: NA; V gene: TRBV28; CDR3 protein: CASSFFRVGTEAFF; CDR3 DNA: TGTGCCAGCAGTTTTTTTAGGGTGGGCACTGAAGCTTTCTTT
D gene: NA; J gene: TRBJ2-7; clone size: NA; V gene: TRBV28; CDR3 protein: CASSPTDSYEQYF; CDR3 DNA: TGTGCCAGCAGTCCGACAGACTCCTACGAGCAGTACTTC
D gene: TRBD1; J gene: TRBJ1-2; clone size: NA; V gene: TRBV6-1; CDR3 protein: CASSEVWTGANYGYTF; CDR3 DNA: TGTGCCAGCAGTGAAGTCTGGACAGGGGCTAACTATGGCTACACCTTC
D gene: NA; J gene: TRBJ2-5; clone size: NA; V gene: TRBV7-3; CDR3 protein: CASSLGLLGTQYF; CDR3 DNA: TGTGCCAGCAGCTTAGGGCTTTTGGGGACCCAGTACTTC
D gene: TRBD1; J gene: TRBJ2-3; clone size: NA; V gene: TRBV5-5; CDR3 protein: CASSWRTGGALGWGDTQYF; CDR3 DNA: TGTGCCAGCAGCTGGAGGACAGGGGGTGCGCTGGGTTGGGGTGATACGCAGTATTTT
D gene: TRBD1; J gene: TRBJ2-7; clone size: once; V gene: TRBV9; CDR3 protein: CASSAGTGGYEQYF; CDR3 DNA: TGTGCCAGCAGCGCCGGGACAGGGGGATACGAGCAGTACTTC
D gene: NA; J gene: TRBJ1-5; clone size: NA; V gene: TRBV28; CDR3 protein: CASTQGFGSNQPQRF; CDR3 DNA: TGTGCCAGCACTCAGGGCTTCGGGAGCAATCAGCCCCAGCGTTTT
D gene: NA; J gene: TRBJ1-2; clone size: NA; V gene: TRBV19; CDR3 protein: CASSIDREATNYGYTF; CDR3 DNA: TGTGCCAGTAGTATAGATCGGGAGGCAACTAACTATGGCTACACCTTC
D gene: TRBD1; J gene: TRBJ2-1; clone size: NA; V gene: TRBV10-2; CDR3 protein: CASMDFGQGARGEQFF; CDR3 DNA: TGCGCCAGCATGGATTTCGGACAGGGGGCGCGGGGTGAGCAGTTCTTC
D gene: NA; J gene: TRBJ2-2; clone size: NA; V gene: TRBV6-5; CDR3 protein: CASSVDLHGTGELFF; CDR3 DNA: TGTGCCAGCAGTGTCGACTTACACGGGACCGGGGAGCTGTTTTTT
D gene: NA; J gene: TRBJ2-7; clone size: NA; V gene: TRBV9; CDR3 protein: CASSVGGRSEGHEQYF; CDR3 DNA: TGTGCCAGCAGCGTAGGGGGTAGGTCCGAGGGGCACGAGCAGTACTTC
D gene: NA; J gene: TRBJ2-1; clone size: NA; V gene: TRBV9; CDR3 protein: CASSDVAGDNEQFF; CDR3 DNA: TGTGCCAGCAGCGACGTTGCAGGGGACAATGAGCAGTTCTTC
D gene: NA; J gene: TRBJ2-4; clone size: NA; V gene: TRBV28; CDR3 protein: CATVNRGPYIQYF; CDR3 DNA: TGTGCCACCGTAAACCGGGGCCCATACATTCAGTACTTC
D gene: NA; J gene: TRBJ2-3; clone size: NA; V gene: TRBV10-3; CDR3 protein: CAISEGGLGSGHSESDTQYF; CDR3 DNA: TGTGCCATCAGTGAGGGAGGCCTCGGCTCGGGACACTCCGAATCGGATACGCAGTATTTT
D gene: NA; J gene: TRBJ2-7; clone size: NA; V gene: TRBV5-4; CDR3 protein: CASTFPGSEQYF; CDR3 DNA: TGTGCCAGCACCTTTCCCGGCTCCGAGCAGTACTTC
D gene: NA; J gene: TRBJ2-3; clone size: NA; V gene: TRBV28; CDR3 protein: CASSDPGLYDEDTQYF; CDR3 DNA: TGTGCCAGCAGTGACCCGGGACTTTATGATGAAGATACGCAGTATTTT
D gene: NA; J gene: TRBJ1-2; clone size: NA; V gene: TRBV14; CDR3 protein: CASSPLSNYGYTF; CDR3 DNA: TGTGCCAGCAGCCCTCTTAGTAACTATGGCTACACCTTC
D gene: NA; J gene: TRBJ2-1; clone size: NA; V gene: TRBV5-1; CDR3 protein: CASGRVTPTDEQFF; CDR3 DNA: TGCGCCAGCGGTCGGGTTACTCCTACGGATGAGCAGTTCTTC
D gene: TRBD2; J gene: TRBJ2-1; clone size: NA; V gene: TRBV28; CDR3 protein: CASSFPTIGTSGRARVINEQFF; CDR3 DNA: TGTGCCAGCAGTTTCCCCACCATAGGGACTAGCGGGAGGGCCAGGGTTATCAACGAGCAGTTCTTC
D gene: TRBD2; J gene: TRBJ2-7; clone size: NA; V gene: TRBV5-6; CDR3 protein: CASSGTSGSPYEQYF; CDR3 DNA: TGTGCCAGCAGCGGGACTAGCGGGAGTCCCTACGAGCAGTACTTC
D gene: NA; J gene: TRBJ2-4; clone size: NA; V gene: TRBV6-1; CDR3 protein: CASSEGPGLGASENIQYF; CDR3 DNA: TGTGCCAGCAGTGAAGGTCCGGGGTTGGGGGCGTCGGAAAACATTCAGTACTTC
D gene: TRBD2; J gene: TRBJ2-1; clone size: NA; V gene: TRBV28; CDR3 protein: CASSFGAGNYNEQFF; CDR3 DNA: TGTGCCAGCAGTTTCGGAGCGGGGAACTACAATGAGCAGTTCTTC
D gene: NA; J gene: TRBJ2-7; clone size: NA; V gene: TRBV28; CDR3 protein: CASSLAGDTYEQYF; CDR3 DNA: TGTGCCAGCAGTTTAGCAGGGGATACCTACGAGCAGTACTTC
D gene: NA; J gene: TRBJ2-5; clone size: NA; V gene: TRBV25-1; CDR3 protein: CASSVQETQYF; CDR3 DNA: TGTGCCAGCAGTGTCCAAGAGACCCAGTACTTC
D gene: TRBD1; J gene: TRBJ2-4; clone size: NA; V gene: TRBV5-4; CDR3 protein: CASSPDRVATKNIQYF; CDR3 DNA: TGTGCCAGCAGCCCGGACAGGGTGGCGACCAAAAACATTCAGTACTTC
D gene: NA; J gene: TRBJ2-7; clone size: NA; V gene: TRBV5-5; CDR3 protein: CASSLVLLYEQYF; CDR3 DNA: TGTGCCAGCAGCTTGGTCCTTCTCTACGAGCAGTACTTC
D gene: TRBD2; J gene: TRBJ2-7; clone size: NA; V gene: TRBV9; CDR3 protein: CASSVTSGATYEQYF; CDR3 DNA: TGTGCCAGCAGCGTAACTAGCGGGGCAACCTACGAGCAGTACTTC
D gene: NA; J gene: TRBJ2-7; clone size: NA; V gene: TRBV9; CDR3 protein: CASSVASNSYEQYF; CDR3 DNA: TGTGCCAGCAGCGTAGCCTCTAATTCCTACGAGCAGTACTTC
D gene: NA; J gene: TRBJ1-5; clone size: NA; V gene: TRBV28; CDR3 protein: CASSLRAGVQPQHF; CDR3 DNA: TGTGCCAGCAGTTTAAGGGCAGGGGTTCAGCCCCAGCATTTT
D gene: NA; J gene: TRBJ2-1; clone size: NA; V gene: TRBV11-3; CDR3 protein: CASSFRGASGNEQFF; CDR3 DNA: TGTGCCAGCAGCTTTAGAGGGGCGAGTGGAAATGAGCAGTTCTTC
D gene: NA; J gene: TRBJ1-6; clone size: NA; V gene: TRBV6-5; CDR3 protein: CASRGGSSPLHF; CDR3 DNA: TGTGCCAGCAGAGGGGGGAGTTCACCCCTCCACTTT
D gene: TRBD2; J gene: TRBJ2-7; clone size: NA; V gene: TRBV9; CDR3 protein: CASSPGTSFYGQYF; CDR3 DNA: TGTGCCAGCAGCCCCGGGACTAGTTTTTACGGGCAGTACTTC
D gene: TRBD2; J gene: TRBJ2-7; clone size: NA; V gene: TRBV19; CDR3 protein: CASTPTSASGYEQYF; CDR3 DNA: TGTGCCAGTACCCCAACCTCGGCTAGCGGCTACGAGCAGTACTTC
D gene: NA; J gene: TRBJ2-1; clone size: NA; V gene: TRBV6-1; CDR3 protein: CASSEGRLREVKGDAQFF; CDR3 DNA: TGTGCCAGCAGTGAAGGGCGACTAAGGGAGGTTAAGGGGGACGCGCAGTTCTTC
D gene: NA; J gene: TRBJ2-2; clone size: once; V gene: TRBV6-4; CDR3 protein: CASSSGNTGELFF; CDR3 DNA: TGTGCCAGCAGTAGCGGGAACACCGGGGAGCTGTTTTTT
D gene: TRBD2; J gene: TRBJ2-3; clone size: NA; V gene: TRBV7-2; CDR3 protein: CASSNGRASDTQYF; CDR3 DNA: TGTGCCAGCAGTAACGGGAGGGCGTCAGATACGCAGTATTTT
D gene: NA; J gene: TRBJ2-7; clone size: NA; V gene: TRBV9; CDR3 protein: CASSVYDGTYYEQYF; CDR3 DNA: TGTGCCAGCAGCGTATATGACGGGACATACTACGAGCAGTACTTC